This is a list of T cell receptor beta chains from one sample in a study of blood T cells in healthy people across ages. MiXCR, applied by TCRdb to the 5' RACE reads, yields one record per CDR3 protein. The sample holds about 930,000 distinct CDR3 sequences, about 29% seen once. These data were also reused for a study on T cells of mothers and their children.

Sequencing was performed on blood. These receptors were taken from a woman in her forties in good health. The CDR3 runs from the conserved cysteine through the conserved F or W.

TRBJ2-3	TRBV12-3/TRBV12-4	CASTPQFLAGGSGAQYF
TRBJ2-2	TRBV5-1	CASSSGPNTGELFF
TRBJ2-6	TRBV28	CASSSTLSGANVLTF
TRBJ2-3	TRBV24-1	CATSDDETSTDTQYF
TRBJ2-2	TRBV3-1	CASSQGGPGELFF
TRBJ1-2	TRBV6-4	CASSDWAGGYTF
TRBJ2-3	TRBV28	CASSLRRDTQYF
TRBJ2-1	TRBV3-1	CASSQGGLVSDEQFF
TRBJ2-7	TRBV5-1	CASSLGTGAYEQYF
TRBJ2-7	TRBV4-3	CASSQDPGTPYEQYF
TRBJ2-4	TRBV20-1	CSVPKGIQYF
TRBJ2-3	TRBV12-3/TRBV12-4	CASSFGSGGLDTQYF
TRBJ1-5	TRBV20-1	CSASGTTGNQPQHF
TRBJ2-7	TRBV4-2	CASSQEATGSYEQYF
TRBJ1-6	TRBV28	CASSLAGLDSPLHF
TRBJ1-1	TRBV6-1	CASKIQGVGTEAFF
TRBJ1-2	TRBV28	CASSSPNGRGRGYTF
TRBJ2-7	TRBV18	CASSPGLTRPYEQYF
TRBJ2-1	TRBV7-3	CASSSTVTSGASNNEQFF
TRBJ2-5	TRBV3-1	CASSQGAGTQYF
TRBJ2-6	TRBV9	CASSVGGSGANVLTF
TRBJ2-1	TRBV12-3/TRBV12-4	CASSPRINEQFF
TRBJ2-5	TRBV3-1	CASSQDGKTQYF
TRBJ1-4	TRBV20-1	CSAGRSFNEKLFF
TRBJ1-1	TRBV7-2	CASSFDRGLNTEAFF
TRBJ1-1	TRBV29-1	CSVEILGIEAFF
TRBJ1-1	TRBV6-1	CASSVGHGGTEAFF
TRBJ2-3	TRBV2	CASSEDAGPSTDTQYF
TRBJ2-7	TRBV20-1	CSARDPGQGSYEQYF
TRBJ2-1	TRBV7-6	CASSSLTSANEQFF
TRBJ2-1	TRBV27	CASSLPGQGQFF
TRBJ2-3	TRBV4-1	CASSLLNTQYF
TRBJ1-1	TRBV28	CASTFPDQSNTEAFF
TRBJ2-3	TRBV4-3	CASSQVLLAGAGDTQYF
TRBJ1-1	TRBV9	CASSVASGVNTEAFF
TRBJ2-7	TRBV27	CASSFAGTGTYEQYF
TRBJ2-1	TRBV4-1	CASSHRDRGPSSSYNEQFF
TRBJ1-2	TRBV4-3	CASSQVPENYGYTF
TRBJ1-2	TRBV7-2	CASSLEGPPSNGYTF